Listed below are T cell receptor beta chains from one sample, sequenced in a study of T cells of healthy individuals. TCRdb re-called the 5' RACE reads with MiXCR, one entry per CDR3 protein. This sample has about 60,000 distinct CDR3 sequences, with about a sixth found just once. These receptors all stem from a human donor in good health. Both conserved end residues are part of each CDR3. D genes are given only for firm matches. The size of a clone is reported for some rows only, either as once, few or many, or as a class for expanded clones.

size	V	D	J	length	DNA	CDR3
many	TRBV4-1	-	TRBJ1-5	14	TGCGCCAGCAGCCAAGGGGGCAGCCATCAGCCCCAGCATTTT	CASSQGGSHQPQHF
few	TRBV24-1	-	TRBJ2-1	13	TGTGCCACCAGTGGCCCCCCGGGGGATGAGCAGTTCTTC	CATSGPPGDEQFF
many	TRBV28	TRBD1	TRBJ1-5	15	TGTGCCAGCAGTTTTCGGACAGGAAACAATCAGCCCCAGCATTTT	CASSFRTGNNQPQHF
many	TRBV29-1	-	TRBJ2-2	12	TGCAGCGTTGTCCGGGGGACCGGGGAGCTGTTTTTT	CSVVRGTGELFF
-	TRBV7-9	-	TRBJ1-5	13	TGTGCCAGCAGCCAGGACAGCAATCAGCCCCAGCATTTT	CASSQDSNQPQHF
-	TRBV4-2	-	TRBJ2-2	14	TGTGCCAGCAGCCAAGATGGGGCCACCGGGGAGCTGTTTTTT	CASSQDGATGELFF
-	TRBV20-1	-	TRBJ2-1	15	TGCAGCCCTCATAGTAGGGGCGACAATAAAGGGGGGCAGTTCTTC	CSPHSRGDNKGGQFF
-	TRBV5-4	-	TRBJ2-7	13	TGTGCCAGCAGCTTTTCAAGCGCCGTGCGGCAGTACTTC	CASSFSSAVRQYF
few	TRBV29-1	-	TRBJ1-1	13	TGCAGCCTTAAAAGGGTATTGGACACTGAAGCTTTCTTT	CSLKRVLDTEAFF
few	TRBV9	-	TRBJ2-4	18	TGTGCCAGCAGCGCCCGCACTAGCCTAGACGGGACCAAAAACATTCAGTACTTC	CASSARTSLDGTKNIQYF
few	TRBV20-1	-	TRBJ1-1	12	TGCAGTGCTAGCTTCTTAAACACTGAAGCTTTCTTT	CSASFLNTEAFF
-	TRBV6-1	-	TRBJ2-2	16	TGTGCCAGCAGTGAAGTATCCAGAGCGAACACCGGGGAGCTGTTTTTT	CASSEVSRANTGELFF
many	TRBV2	-	TRBJ1-2	14	TGTGCCAGCAGTTCCGCGCGTTCACCTTATGGCTACACCTTC	CASSSARSPYGYTF
few	TRBV12-3/TRBV12-4	TRBD2	TRBJ2-2	19	TGTGCCAGCAGCCCCGGGACTAGCGGGAGGGCCGCGAACACCGGGGAGCTGTTTTTT	CASSPGTSGRAANTGELFF
-	TRBV5-1	-	TRBJ2-1	12	TGCGCCAGCAGCTTGTACGGGGATGAGCAGTTCTTC	CASSLYGDEQFF
few	TRBV18	TRBD1	TRBJ1-1	14	TGTGCCAGCTCACTACAGGGGGCGGACACTGAAGCTTTCTTT	CASSLQGADTEAFF
many	TRBV7-2	-	TRBJ2-2	14	TGTGCCAGCAGCCAACATCGTTACACCGGGGAGCTGTTTTTT	CASSQHRYTGELFF
few	TRBV20-1	TRBD2	TRBJ2-7	17	TGCAGTGCTAGAGACCCCAGACTAGCGGGAGTGGCGCACGAGCAGTACTTC	CSARDPRLAGVAHEQYF
many	TRBV20-1	TRBD1	TRBJ1-5	13	TGCAGTGCTCCGACAGGGAGCAATCAGCCCCAGCATTTT	CSAPTGSNQPQHF
-	TRBV4-3	-	TRBJ1-3	15	TGCGCCAGCAGCCAAGGGGATGGCTCTGGAAACACCATATATTTT	CASSQGDGSGNTIYF
many	TRBV2	-	TRBJ2-3	15	TGTGCCAGCAGTGACGGGGGGCGGGTCGGAGATACGCAGTATTTT	CASSDGGRVGDTQYF
many	TRBV3-1	-	TRBJ2-6	13	TGTGCCAGCAGCCAAACTGGGGCCAACGTCCTGACTTTC	CASSQTGANVLTF
many	TRBV28	-	TRBJ1-4	12	TGTGCCAGTGGCAGGGGTTATGAAAAACTGTTTTTT	CASGRGYEKLFF
many	TRBV2	-	TRBJ1-2	15	TGTGCCAGCAGTCCTCAACTTACAGCTAACTATGGCTACACCTTC	CASSPQLTANYGYTF
-	TRBV7-9	-	TRBJ2-3	11	TGTGCCAGCAGCCCCAGAGATACGCAGTATTTT	CASSPRDTQYF
-	TRBV27	-	TRBJ1-1	15	TGTGCCAGCAGTTTAGCGGGACGGATGAACACTGAAGCTTTCTTT	CASSLAGRMNTEAFF
many	TRBV7-9	-	TRBJ2-1	15	TGTGCCAGCACCTATACCCGGATTTCATACAATGAGCAGTTCTTC	CASTYTRISYNEQFF
few	TRBV3-1	-	TRBJ2-4	17	TGTGCCAGCAGCCAAGATGTAGGGAGTTCAACCAAAAACATTCAGTACTTC	CASSQDVGSSTKNIQYF
many	TRBV6-1	TRBD1	TRBJ2-7	14	TGTGCCAGCGTTACTCCGGGACAGAGCTACGAGCAGTACTTC	CASVTPGQSYEQYF
few	TRBV12-5	-	TRBJ2-1	20	TGTGCTAGTGGTTTGGTGGAGTTAGTTACGAGGCGACCGTCCTACAATGAGCAGTTCTTC	CASGLVELVTRRPSYNEQFF
-	TRBV27	TRBD2	TRBJ2-1	16	TGTGCCAGCAGTTCCTCCGGGACTAGCGTATACAATGAGCAGTTCTTC	CASSSSGTSVYNEQFF
-	TRBV6-2/TRBV6-3	-	TRBJ1-5	15	TGTGCCAGCAGAACACAGGTCCCGGGGGGTCAGCCCCAGCATTTT	CASRTQVPGGQPQHF
few	TRBV29-1	-	TRBJ1-2	9	TGCAGCATGGGCGGGGGCTACACCTTC	CSMGGGYTF
-	TRBV7-2	-	TRBJ1-5	14	TGTGCCGCAGAACAGGGCTATAGCAATCAGCCCCGGCATTTT	CAAEQGYSNQPRHF
-	TRBV20-1	TRBD2	TRBJ2-7	13	TGCAGTACAAAAAGCGGGAGCGAGGGCGAGCAGTACTTC	CSTKSGSEGEQYF
many	TRBV12-3/TRBV12-4	-	TRBJ2-7	13	TGTGCCAGCAGTTTAGCGCTCCGGGACGAGCAGTACTTC	CASSLALRDEQYF
many	TRBV11-2	TRBD2	TRBJ2-7	14	TGTGCCAGCAGCGGACTAGCGGGGGTTTACGAGCAGTACTTC	CASSGLAGVYEQYF
-	TRBV6-6	-	TRBJ2-1	14	TGTGCCTCACGACGTCGGGAGACCTACAATGAGCAGTTCTTC	CASRRRETYNEQFF
few	TRBV7-9	-	TRBJ1-1	14	TGTGCCAGCAGCTCAGCCCCAGGGATACTTGAAGCTTTCTTT	CASSSAPGILEAFF
-	TRBV7-9	-	TRBJ1-1	16	TGTGCCAGCAGCCAAGGGGGAGTTTCCGGGATCGCTGAAGCTTTCTTT	CASSQGGVSGIAEAFF
many	TRBV6-5	-	TRBJ1-6	15	TGTGCCAGCAGCAAGGGGACACAAGATAATTCACCCCTCCACTTT	CASSKGTQDNSPLHF
-	TRBV5-1	TRBD1	TRBJ1-1	15	TGCGCCAGCAGCCAGAGTCAGGGGGCTAACGCTGAAGCTTTCTTT	CASSQSQGANAEAFF
-	TRBV4-1	TRBD2	TRBJ2-7	16	TGCGCCAGCAGCCAAGAAGGAGGGAGGGTACCCTACGAGCAGTACTTC	CASSQEGGRVPYEQYF
few	TRBV24-1	-	TRBJ1-4	11	TGTGCCACCAGTGATTTGGGGAAACTGTTTTTT	CATSDLGKLFF
few	TRBV7-2	TRBD2	TRBJ2-7	14	TGTGCCAGCAGCTCCCGGACTAGCGGCTACGAGCAGTACTTC	CASSSRTSGYEQYF